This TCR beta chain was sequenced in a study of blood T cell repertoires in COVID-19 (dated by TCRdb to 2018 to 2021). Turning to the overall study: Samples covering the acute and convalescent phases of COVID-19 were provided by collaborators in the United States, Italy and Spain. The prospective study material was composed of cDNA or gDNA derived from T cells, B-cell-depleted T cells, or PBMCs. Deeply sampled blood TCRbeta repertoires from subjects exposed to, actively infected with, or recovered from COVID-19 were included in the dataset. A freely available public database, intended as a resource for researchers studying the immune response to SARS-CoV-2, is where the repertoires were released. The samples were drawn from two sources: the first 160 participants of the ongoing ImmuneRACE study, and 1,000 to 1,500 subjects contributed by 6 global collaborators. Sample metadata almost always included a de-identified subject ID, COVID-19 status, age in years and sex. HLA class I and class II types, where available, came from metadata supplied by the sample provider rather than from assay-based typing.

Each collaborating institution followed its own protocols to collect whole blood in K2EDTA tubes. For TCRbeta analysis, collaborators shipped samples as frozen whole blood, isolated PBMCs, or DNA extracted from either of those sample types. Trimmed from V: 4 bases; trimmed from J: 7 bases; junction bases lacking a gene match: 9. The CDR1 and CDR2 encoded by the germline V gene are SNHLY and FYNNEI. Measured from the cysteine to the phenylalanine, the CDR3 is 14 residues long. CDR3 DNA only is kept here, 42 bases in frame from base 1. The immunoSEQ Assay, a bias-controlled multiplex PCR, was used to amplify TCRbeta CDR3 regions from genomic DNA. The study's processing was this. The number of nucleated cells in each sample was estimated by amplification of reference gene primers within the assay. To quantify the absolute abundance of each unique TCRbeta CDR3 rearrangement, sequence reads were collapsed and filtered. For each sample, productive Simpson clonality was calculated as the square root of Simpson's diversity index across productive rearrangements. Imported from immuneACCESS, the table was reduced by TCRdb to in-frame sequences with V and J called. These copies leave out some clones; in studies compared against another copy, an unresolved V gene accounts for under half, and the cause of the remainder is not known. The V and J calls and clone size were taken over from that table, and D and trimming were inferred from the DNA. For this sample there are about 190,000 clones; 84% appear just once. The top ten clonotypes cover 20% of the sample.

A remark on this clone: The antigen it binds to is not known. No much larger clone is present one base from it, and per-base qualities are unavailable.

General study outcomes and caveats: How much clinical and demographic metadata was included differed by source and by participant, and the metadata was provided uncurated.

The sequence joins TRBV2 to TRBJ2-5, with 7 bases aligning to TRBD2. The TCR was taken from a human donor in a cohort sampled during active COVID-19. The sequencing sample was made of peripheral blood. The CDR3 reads CASSVLAVVGTQYF. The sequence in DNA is TGTGCCAGCAGTGTGCTAGCGGTCGTGGGGACCCAGTACTTC.